The T cell receptor beta chain described here comes from a study of cytomegalovirus exposure and HLA in healthy donors. Study results and caveats: TCR beta sequences reportedly predicted most subjects' HLA-A and HLA-B alleles accurately.

Primers for the PCR totalled 60 Vbeta and 13 Jbeta. Sequenced by immunoSEQ multiplex PCR; TCRdb stores in-frame clones only, minus some. This repertoire shows some 110,000 clones, about 61% found once; its top ten account for 2.2%. The table lists this clone with a few counts. Antigen unknown. The sequence derives from a woman aged 25 to 39 in good health and CMV-seronegative. The sample taken for sequencing was PBMCs.

The DNA of the CDR3 is TGTGCCAGCAGGACAGGGGGCTTCAGCAATCAGCCCCAGCATTTT. The encoded protein is CASRTGGFSNQPQHF. This sequence joins TRBV28 and TRBJ1-5; 10 positions match TRBD1. CDR3 length equals 15 residues. The germline V gene encodes CDR1 MDHEN and CDR2 SYDVKM. V trimming: 6 bases; J trimming: 1 base; junction bases outside the gene matches: 3.